Listed here are 4 T cell receptor beta chains from one sample, sequenced in a study of blood T cell repertoires in COVID-19. The method was immunoSEQ multiplex PCR; TCRdb's version includes in-frame clones alone and lacks a portion of them. The sample has 150,000 to 200,000 clones, less than 90% seen once. Sequences were obtained from PBMCs or T cells enriched from blood (not recorded which). These TCRs come from a woman in her forties or fifties who had recovered from COVID-19.

This chain links TRBV5-4 with TRBJ2-4, with 12 bases fitting TRBD1. The germline gives CDR1 SGHNT, CDR2 YYREEE (reference sequence). The CDR3 totals 16 residues. Germline trimming cut 1 base from V and 9 bases from J; bases unmatched to any gene: 8. The CDR3 nucleotides read TGTGCCAGCAGCTTGCAGGGGACAGGGGGCTCGGGCATTCAGTACTTC. Amino acid sequence: CASSLQGTGGSGIQYF.

The DNA of the CDR3 is TGTGCCAGCAGTGAACCAGTCTCCTACGAGCAGTACGTC. Its protein is CASSEPVSYEQYV. The rearrangement uses TRBV6-1 and TRBJ2-7; D is unresolved. The CDR3 consists of 13 residues. The germline V gene has CDR1 MNHNS and CDR2 SASEGT. V was cut by 2 bases and J by 0 bases, with 5 bases left in between.

The chain uses TRBV12-3 or TRBV12-4 and TRBJ2-1; 7 nucleotides align to TRBD1. The CDR3 extends over 13 amino acids. With V trimmed by 10 bases and J by 8 bases, 11 bases remained unmatched. Here the CDR3 reads CATREQGFDEQFF. The DNA for the CDR3 is TGTGCCACCCGAGAACAGGGGTTCGATGAGCAGTTCTTC.

This rearrangement joins TRBV5-6 to TRBJ1-6, with 7 bases identical to TRBD1. The germline V gene has CDR1 SGHDT and CDR2 YYEEEE. The J segment lost 4 bases and the V segment lost 2 bases, leaving 6 bases of the junction unmatched. The length of the CDR3 is 16 residues. The CDR3: CASSLSGTVYNSPLHF. In DNA form, the CDR3 reads TGTGCCAGCAGCTTATCCGGGACAGTATATAATTCACCCCTCCACTTT.